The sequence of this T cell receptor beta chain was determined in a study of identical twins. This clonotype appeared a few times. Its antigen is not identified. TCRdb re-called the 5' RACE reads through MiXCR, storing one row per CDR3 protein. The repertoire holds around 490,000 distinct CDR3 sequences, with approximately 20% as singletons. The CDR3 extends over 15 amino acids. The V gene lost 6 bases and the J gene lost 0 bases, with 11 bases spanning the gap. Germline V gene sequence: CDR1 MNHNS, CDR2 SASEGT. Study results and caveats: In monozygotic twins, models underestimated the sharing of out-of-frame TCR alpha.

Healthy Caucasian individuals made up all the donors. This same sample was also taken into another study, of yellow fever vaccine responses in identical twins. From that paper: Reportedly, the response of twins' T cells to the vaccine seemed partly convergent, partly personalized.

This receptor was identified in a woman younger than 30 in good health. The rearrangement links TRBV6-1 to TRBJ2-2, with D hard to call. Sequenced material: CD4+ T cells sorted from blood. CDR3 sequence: CASRVWTANTGELFF. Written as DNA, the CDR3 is TGTGCCAGCAGAGTATGGACGGCGAACACCGGGGAGCTGTTTTTT.